This is a list of T cell receptor beta chains from one sample in a study of T cells after yellow fever vaccination. MiXCR was run by TCRdb on the 5' RACE reads, yielding one entry per CDR3 protein. The sample carries a few hundred thousand distinct CDR3 sequences, more than 5.5% recorded once. The sequencing used PBMCs, collected 5 days after the yellow fever booster vaccination. These receptors all stem from a man aged 25-40 years who received the YFV17D yellow fever vaccine. Both conserved end residues are part of each CDR3.

J gene: TRBJ2-7; V gene: TRBV20-1; CDR3 protein: CSASSGRFSYEQYF
J gene: TRBJ1-3; V gene: TRBV12-3/TRBV12-4; CDR3 protein: CASSLGGRSTIYF
J gene: TRBJ2-5; V gene: TRBV20-1; CDR3 protein: CSAGRQGIIQETQYF
J gene: TRBJ1-6; V gene: TRBV7-2; CDR3 protein: CASSLVQQAMFPLHF
J gene: TRBJ2-1; V gene: TRBV5-5; CDR3 protein: CASSLTGIGQGEQFF
J gene: TRBJ2-2; V gene: TRBV4-1; CDR3 protein: CASSQGGLAGVGTGELFF
J gene: TRBJ2-5; V gene: TRBV4-3; CDR3 protein: CASSQPEALQETQYF
J gene: TRBJ2-7; V gene: TRBV20-1; CDR3 protein: CSARTGGRGEQYF
J gene: TRBJ2-3; V gene: TRBV9; CDR3 protein: CASSRAITDTQYF
J gene: TRBJ2-1; V gene: TRBV5-4; CDR3 protein: CASSLVGGAYNEQFF
J gene: TRBJ1-6; V gene: TRBV5-1; CDR3 protein: CASSLVENSPLHF
J gene: TRBJ2-2; V gene: TRBV4-3; CDR3 protein: CASSQDLAGYTGELFF
J gene: TRBJ2-5; V gene: TRBV20-1; CDR3 protein: CSARLDRGSAETQYF
J gene: TRBJ1-1; V gene: TRBV7-2; CDR3 protein: CASSLAGVHNTEAFF
J gene: TRBJ1-1; V gene: TRBV20-1; CDR3 protein: CSAYHRGTEAFF
J gene: TRBJ2-5; V gene: TRBV11-3; CDR3 protein: CASGLTLAGAGETQYF
J gene: TRBJ2-7; V gene: TRBV18; CDR3 protein: CASSPLASGMGYEQYF
J gene: TRBJ2-2; V gene: TRBV7-2; CDR3 protein: CASSLGTFTGELFF
J gene: TRBJ2-7; V gene: TRBV12-3/TRBV12-4; CDR3 protein: CASSLNTYEQYF
J gene: TRBJ2-7; V gene: TRBV7-2; CDR3 protein: CATSRGGGSGDEQYF
J gene: TRBJ2-1; V gene: TRBV7-2; CDR3 protein: CASSLDSVRRQFF
J gene: TRBJ1-6; V gene: TRBV28; CDR3 protein: CASSLSISAVDAPLHF